The 27 T cell receptor beta chains presented below share a single source sample, sequenced in a study of Ad26.COV2.S vaccination and SARS-CoV-2 variants. Method: immunoSEQ multiplex PCR; TCRdb's copy keeps in-frame clones and lacks some. The table has over 200,000 clones, roughly 90% seen once. Treatment described: 15 to 20 received Ad26.COV2.S at low or high dose, single or two shots; roughly five received placebo; per-sample allocation not given. The investigators took samples on day 63 after the first vaccine or placebo injection. Sequencing was performed on peripheral blood, taken in a trial of Ad26.COV2.S vaccine versus placebo. The receptors come from a person between 18 and 60 years old who received the Ad26.COV2.S COVID-19 vaccine or a placebo.

This chain uses TRBV6-6 with TRBJ1-5; D not certain. With 5 bases removed from V and 0 bases from J, the gap between germline ends came to 32 bases. The germline V gene has CDR1 MNHNY and CDR2 SVGAGI (reference sequence). The CDR3 is 22 amino acids. The chain's CDR3 is CASSPPVIRLEVRSYSNQPQHF. Written as DNA, the CDR3 is TGTGCCAGCAGTCCCCCCGTGATTCGTTTGGAGGTTCGGAGCTATAGCAATCAGCCCCAGCATTTT.

In regard to this clone: Additional DNA sequences in this sample encode the identical CDR3. This sequence joins TRBV18 and TRBJ2-3, with 8 positions matching TRBD1. Germline-derived CDR1 and CDR2 are KGHSH and LQKENI. The V and J ends lost 1 base and 0 bases, in that order; junction bases with no gene match: 0. The CDR3 runs 15 residues. CDR3: CASSPRQGSTDTQYF. For the CDR3, the DNA is TGTGCCAGCTCACCACGACAGGGGAGCACAGATACGCAGTATTTT.

CDR3 sequence (DNA): TGTGCCAGCAGCCACGGACAGGGCGGGAACTATGGCTACACCTTC. Protein product: CASSHGQGGNYGYTF. V gene TRBV7-2 combines with J gene TRBJ1-2; 8 nucleotides agree with TRBD1. Germline V gives CDR1 SGHTA, CDR2 FQGNSA. The CDR3 sequence is 15 residues long. V gave up 5 bases and J gave up 2 bases; unmatched junction bases: 7.

In its sample, this clone was seen a few times. The chain links TRBV27 to TRBJ2-7, with 7 bases identical to TRBD2. J gave up 2 bases and V 5 bases, and 3 bases lay outside the gene matches. Germline lookup yields CDR1 MNHEY and CDR2 SMNVEV (reference sequence). This CDR3 is built from 13 residues. DNA of the CDR3: TGTGCCAGCAGTAGGGACTACCCCTACGAGCAGTACTTC. Translation gives CASSRDYPYEQYF.

V is TRBV27 and J is TRBJ1-1, with a tentative D call TRBD1 (6 bases). The CDR3 has 14 residues. Between the trimmed V and J ends, which lost 5 bases and 1 base, there was a span of 11 bases. The V gene's germline CDR1 is MNHEY and CDR2 SMNVEV (reference sequence). The CDR3 DNA is TGTGCCAGCAGTATAAGGGGGAGGAACACTGAAGCTTTCTTT. Encoded protein: CASSIRGRNTEAFF.

The CDR3 sequence: CASRGDRERGTEAFF. CDR3 DNA sequence: TGTGCCAGCAGGGGAGACAGGGAAAGGGGCACTGAAGCTTTCTTT. This chain uses TRBV6-4 with TRBJ1-1; 7 positions match TRBD1. Germline-derived CDR1 and CDR2 are MRHNA and SNTAGT. The CDR3 has 15 amino acids. The J segment lost 4 bases and the V segment lost 6 bases, leaving 11 bases of the junction unmatched.

The chain uses TRBV4-1 and TRBJ2-3; 7 positions match TRBD1. J gave up 3 bases and V 4 bases, and 7 bases lay outside the gene matches. The CDR3 runs 15 residues. Germline V gives CDR1 MGHRA, CDR2 YSYEKL. The CDR3 is CASSLRDRQTDTQYF. CDR3 in DNA: TGCGCCAGCAGCCTTCGGGACAGACAAACAGATACGCAGTATTTT.

The V and J genes are TRBV30 and TRBJ2-7; D is tentatively TRBD1 or TRBD2 (5 bases each). This CDR3 region has 12 residues. Trimming pared 2 bases from V and 7 bases from J, leaving 12 bases between. CDR1 is GTSNPN and CDR2 is SVGIG in the germline V gene (reference sequence). The chain's CDR3 is CAWSSGTEEQYF. The CDR3 bases are TGTGCCTGGAGTTCCGGGACGGAAGAGCAGTACTTC.

The gene calls are TRBV20-1 and TRBJ2-5; unclear D gene. Germline assignment: CDR1 DFQATT and CDR2 SNEGSKA (reference sequence). The CDR3 totals 10 residues. V was shortened by 2 bases and J by 5 bases, with 3 bases between the two germline ends. The CDR3 DNA follows: TGCAGTGCTAGAAGGGAGACCCAGTACTTC. Its protein product is CSARRETQYF.

The V call is TRBV5-1, the J call TRBJ2-2; 7 nucleotides align to TRBD2. CDR1 is SGHRS and CDR2 is YFSETQ in the germline V gene. This CDR3 is built from 16 residues. Trimming removed 5 bases from V and 3 bases from J; junction bases left unmatched: 10. This CDR3 reads CASSWGGAADTGELFF. The CDR3, as DNA: TGCGCCAGCAGTTGGGGAGGGGCGGCGGACACCGGGGAGCTGTTTTTT. Variable domain in full (rest from reference TRBV5-1 and TRBJ2-2): KAGVTQTPRYLIKTRGQQVTLSCSPISGHRSVSWYQQTPGQGLQFLFEYFSETQRNKGNFPGRFSGRQFSNSRSEMNVSTLELGDSALYLCASSWGGAADTGELFFGEGSRLTVL.

The chain uses TRBV21-1 and TRBJ1-2; the DNA was not compared with TRBD1, the D call given in the table. TRBV21-1 is a pseudogene. The CDR3 is 15 amino acids. The chain's CDR3 is CASSKGLWGGYGYTF. The CDR3 DNA reads TGTGCCAGCAGCAAGGGATTGTGGGGCGGCTATGGCTACACCTTC.

This CDR3 is CASSLAPGQIKETQYF. In nucleotides, the CDR3 is TGTGCCAGCAGTTTAGCTCCGGGACAAATTAAAGAGACCCAGTACTTC. The chain is built from TRBV28 and TRBJ2-5; a possible D gene is TRBD1 (6 bases). Trimming cost V 2 bases and J 3 bases, with 16 bases left between them. From germline, CDR1 is MDHEN and CDR2 SYDVKM. CDR3 length equals 16 residues.

The V gene is TRBV15, the J gene TRBJ1-5; tentatively, D is TRBD1 (6 bases). This CDR3 is 17 amino acids long. Deletions cut 5 bases from V and 9 bases from J, with 26 bases between. Germline V gives CDR1 LNHNV, CDR2 YYDKDF (reference sequence). Here the CDR3 reads CATSPRTELLAIMPQHF. DNA of the CDR3: TGTGCCACCAGCCCCCGGACAGAGCTGTTAGCAATCATGCCCCAGCATTTT.

The J gene is TRBJ1-5, the V gene TRBV27, with D unresolved. The CDR3 runs to 14 residues. The germline gives CDR1 MNHEY, CDR2 SMNVEV (reference sequence). V dropped 6 bases and J dropped 1 base, with 10 bases sitting between them. The CDR3 DNA follows: TGTGCCAGCAGGGACCTGGGGAGCAATCAGCCCCAGCATTTT. Its protein product is CASRDLGSNQPQHF.

With respect to this clone: Within the sample, other DNA sequences also encode this same CDR3. The chain combines TRBV7-9 with TRBJ2-7; no definite D call. V was cut by 1 base and J by 1 base, with 8 bases left in between. CDR3 size: 14 residues. Germline V CDR1 and CDR2: SEHNR, FQNEAQ (reference sequence). The CDR3 DNA reads TGTGCCAGCAGCTTAGATGGCGGTTCCTACGAGCAGTACTTC. Protein: CASSLDGGSYEQYF. The full variable domain, completed using reference TRBV7-9 and TRBJ2-7, is DTGVSQNPRHKITKRGQNVTFRCDPISEHNRLYWYRQTLGQGPEFLTYFQNEAQLEKSRLLSDRFSAERPKGSFSTLEIQRTEQGDSAMYLCASSLDGGSYEQYFGPGTRLTVT.

This clone appeared once. This chain links TRBV28 with TRBJ2-7, with 10 positions matching TRBD2. CDR1 and CDR2 (germline): MDHEN, SYDVKM. The CDR3 has 17 residues. V shed 3 bases, J shed 1 base, and the junction held 9 bases outside the gene matches. For the CDR3, the DNA is TGTGCCAGCAGTTTCCTTCCTCTAGCGGGGGCATCCTACGAGCAGTACTTC. This encodes CASSFLPLAGASYEQYF. The full variable domain, with the rest looked up from reference TRBV28 and TRBJ2-7, is DVKVTQSSRYLVKRTGEKVFLECVQDMDHENMFWYRQDPGLGLRLIYFSYDVKMKEKGDIPEGYSVSREKKERFSLILESASTNQTSMYLCASSFLPLAGASYEQYFGPGTRLTVT.

The chain has TRBV29-1 and TRBJ1-5; D not resolved. The CDR3 contains 12 residues. CDR1 is SQVTM and CDR2 is ANQGSEA in the germline V gene. V was shortened by 4 bases and J by 0 bases, with 4 bases between the two germline ends. The CDR3 nucleotides read TGCAGCGTTGGCGGTAGCAATCAGCCCCAGCATTTT. It specifies CSVGGSNQPQHF.

This clone appeared once. The CDR3 DNA reads as TGTGCCAGCAGTAGGGGGGACACTGAAGCTTTCTTT. This translates into CASSRGDTEAFF. The rearrangement joins TRBV6-5 to TRBJ1-1, with D perhaps TRBD1 (6 bases). The germline V gene has CDR1 MNHEY and CDR2 SVGAGI. The CDR3 extends over 12 amino acids. Trimming pared 5 bases from V and 3 bases from J, leaving 7 bases between.

In this sample, this clone turned up a few times. The chain carries TRBV5-1 and TRBJ1-2; D perhaps matches TRBD1 (5 bases). CDR3 size: 14 residues. The ends were cut back, 3 bases at V and 4 bases at J, with 13 bases in the middle. CDR1 SGHRS and CDR2 YFSETQ come from the germline V gene. Here the CDR3 reads CASSSGQAPYGYTF. The CDR3 DNA sequence: TGCGCCAGCAGCTCCGGACAAGCTCCCTATGGCTACACCTTC.

This rearrangement joins TRBV11-2 to TRBJ2-1; D is possibly TRBD2 (5 bases). The CDR3 runs 15 residues. The V gene's germline CDR1 is SGHAT and CDR2 FQNNGV. The V gene lost 1 base and the J gene lost 5 bases, with 12 bases spanning the gap. The DNA of the CDR3 is TGTGCCAGCAGCTTAGTCACCGGGAAAGACAATGAGCAGTTCTTC. This gives the protein CASSLVTGKDNEQFF.

The chain recombines TRBV4-3 with TRBJ1-2, with a weak D call TRBD1 (5 bases). Germline assignment: CDR1 LGHNA and CDR2 YSLEER. The CDR3 spans 12 residues. V lost 4 bases and J lost 7, with 10 bases in between. The CDR3 sequence: CASSLLGVGYTF. CDR3 DNA: TGCGCCAGCAGCCTCCTGGGGGTTGGCTACACCTTC.

V and J are TRBV2 and TRBJ1-2; TRBD1 matches 7 bases. CDR1 and CDR2 from the germline V gene are SNHLY and FYNNEI. The CDR3 runs 13 residues. V lost 9 bases to trimming and J lost 6 bases; unmatched junction nucleotides: 10. The CDR3 coding sequence is TGTGCCAGTACAGGGGACATCTATAATGGCTACACCTTC. Protein: CASTGDIYNGYTF. Complete variable domain (other parts from reference TRBV2 and TRBJ1-2): EPEVTQTPSHQVTQMGQEVILRCVPISNHLYFYWYRQILGQKVEFLVSFYNNEISEKSEIFDDQFSVERPDGSNFTLKIRSTKLEDSAMYFCASTGDIYNGYTFGSGTRLTVV.

CDR3 bases: TGTGCCAGCACCATTGGACTAGCGGTCTACAATGAGCAGTTCTTC. This codes for CASTIGLAVYNEQFF. The chain carries TRBV5-4 and TRBJ2-1; TRBD2 agrees at 10 bases. The CDR3 is 15 residues long. V trimming: 6 bases; J trimming: 3 bases; junction bases outside the gene matches: 6. CDR1 is SGHNT, CDR2 YYREEE, per germline (reference sequence).

The chain links TRBV19 to TRBJ2-1; 12 nucleotides align to TRBD1. CDR1 and CDR2 from the germline V gene are LNHDA and SQIVND (reference sequence). With V trimmed by 1 base and J by 12 bases, 7 bases remained unmatched. The CDR3 contains 15 residues. The CDR3 spells CASSIVLRDRGRQFF. DNA of the CDR3: TGTGCCAGTAGTATAGTTTTGAGGGACAGGGGGCGGCAGTTCTTC.

Regarding this clone: One junction end does not reproduce the germline sequence, and a read error may be involved. The genes are TRBV24-1 and TRBJ2-1, with 10 bases lining up with TRBD1. The CDR3 covers 16 residues. From germline, CDR1 is KGHDR and CDR2 SFDVKD. The CDR3 nucleotides read TGTGCCACCAGTCTCTCGGGACAGGGGTACAACAATGAACAGTTCTTC. Protein: CATSLSGQGYNNEQFF.

The V call is TRBV19, the J call TRBJ2-6, with D uncertain. In germline, CDR1 is LNHDA, CDR2 SQIVND (reference sequence). CDR3 length: 17 residues. Trimming pared 2 bases from V and 0 bases from J, leaving 11 bases between. For the CDR3, the DNA is TGTGCCAGTAGTATAAGCCCATTCTCCTCTGGGGCCAACGTCCTGACTTTC. It is translated as CASSISPFSSGANVLTF.

The V call is TRBV10-3, the J call TRBJ1-2, with 7 bases fitting TRBD1. J lost 3 bases, V lost 3 bases, and 10 bases had no gene match. Looked up from germline, CDR1 is ENHRY and CDR2 is SYGVKD. This CDR3 is 16 amino acids long. CDR3 sequence: CAISDLGAGQDYGYTF. For the CDR3, the DNA is TGTGCCATCAGTGACTTGGGGGCAGGACAGGACTATGGCTACACCTTC.